This is a list of T cell receptor beta chains from one sample in a study of shared clonotypes between healthy human individuals. Sequencing used immunoSEQ multiplex PCR; TCRdb keeps in-frame clones, though not all of them. The repertoire consists of 2 million to 3 million clones, with roughly 93% occurring once and the leading ten covering roughly 0.36%. The sequenced sample consisted of naive CD4+ T cells from PBMCs. These receptors all stem from a man between 18 and 35 years old in good health. Some clones in this sample may be carry-over from other donors' samples. Both conserved end residues are part of each CDR3. Fields, in order: clone size, V gene, J gene, D gene, CDR3 DNA, CDR3 protein. D genes are given only for firm matches. Clone size appears in some rows only: once, few, many, or a class for an expanded clone.

clone size: .
V gene: TRBV5-1
J gene: TRBJ2-7
D gene: TRBD1
CDR3 DNA: TGCGCCAGCACCCGGGACAGGGTATACGAGCAGTACTTC
CDR3 protein: CASTRDRVYEQYF

clone size: .
V gene: TRBV7-2
J gene: TRBJ1-6
D gene: .
CDR3 DNA: TGTGCCAGCAGCTTAGCGAGTCCGGGATTGGCACCCCTCCACTTT
CDR3 protein: CASSLASPGLAPLHF

clone size: .
V gene: TRBV30
J gene: TRBJ2-3
D gene: .
CDR3 DNA: TGTGCCTGGAACCCATGGGGCCAGGGGGGGGTAGATACGCAGTATTTT
CDR3 protein: CAWNPWGQGGVDTQYF

clone size: .
V gene: TRBV11-2
J gene: TRBJ2-7
D gene: TRBD2
CDR3 DNA: TGTGCCAGCAGCCCAGCGGGAGTTAGCTACGAGCAGTACTTC
CDR3 protein: CASSPAGVSYEQYF

clone size: few
V gene: TRBV12-5
J gene: TRBJ1-1
D gene: .
CDR3 DNA: TGTGCTAGTGGTTTGAACAGGGTTTTGAACACTGAAGCTTTCTTT
CDR3 protein: CASGLNRVLNTEAFF

clone size: .
V gene: TRBV19
J gene: TRBJ2-4
D gene: .
CDR3 DNA: TGTGCCAGTAGTATACTCCCCATCTCGCAGGGAAAAGCCAAAAACATTCAGTACTTC
CDR3 protein: CASSILPISQGKAKNIQYF

clone size: .
V gene: TRBV11-3
J gene: TRBJ1-1
D gene: .
CDR3 DNA: TGTGCCAGCAGCTTGAAGGGGACCACTGAAGCTTTCTTT
CDR3 protein: CASSLKGTTEAFF

clone size: once
V gene: TRBV30
J gene: TRBJ1-3
D gene: .
CDR3 DNA: TGTGCCTGGAGTGACCTCTCTGGAAACACCATATATTTT
CDR3 protein: CAWSDLSGNTIYF

clone size: .
V gene: TRBV27
J gene: TRBJ1-2
D gene: TRBD1
CDR3 DNA: TGTGCCAGCAGTCCCTCCCAGGGGGCGTTTGGCTACACCTTC
CDR3 protein: CASSPSQGAFGYTF

clone size: .
V gene: TRBV6-5
J gene: TRBJ2-7
D gene: .
CDR3 DNA: TGTGCCAGCAGTTATTGGGGACAAGAACCCTACGAGCAGTACTTC
CDR3 protein: CASSYWGQEPYEQYF

clone size: .
V gene: TRBV4-2
J gene: TRBJ2-7
D gene: TRBD2
CDR3 DNA: TGTGCCAGCAGCCCGCGAGCGGGAGTGGGCTACGAGCAGTACTTC
CDR3 protein: CASSPRAGVGYEQYF

clone size: .
V gene: TRBV6-1
J gene: TRBJ2-7
D gene: TRBD1
CDR3 DNA: TGTGCCAGCAGATACGGGACAGGGGTACACGAGCAGTACTTC
CDR3 protein: CASRYGTGVHEQYF

clone size: .
V gene: TRBV18
J gene: TRBJ1-1
D gene: TRBD1
CDR3 DNA: TGTGCCAGCTCGGTCCGGGACAGGGAAGCTCTCTTT
CDR3 protein: CASSVRDREALF

clone size: .
V gene: TRBV5-4
J gene: TRBJ1-1
D gene: .
CDR3 DNA: TGTGCCAGCAGGACTAGGGAGCGTGACACTGAAGCTTTCTTT
CDR3 protein: CASRTRERDTEAFF

clone size: .
V gene: TRBV6-1
J gene: TRBJ2-2
D gene: .
CDR3 DNA: TGTGCCAGCAGACCCACAGGGCAGGGCACCGGGGAGCTGTTTTTT
CDR3 protein: CASRPTGQGTGELFF

clone size: .
V gene: TRBV28
J gene: TRBJ2-2
D gene: .
CDR3 DNA: TGTGCCAGCAGTCGGGCCCCGACCGGGGAGCTGTTTTTT
CDR3 protein: CASSRAPTGELFF

clone size: .
V gene: TRBV7-2
J gene: TRBJ1-4
D gene: .
CDR3 DNA: TGTGCCAGCAGCAAAAATGGGGGGGATAATGAAAAACTGTTTTTT
CDR3 protein: CASSKNGGDNEKLFF

clone size: .
V gene: TRBV6-5
J gene: TRBJ2-7
D gene: .
CDR3 DNA: TGTGCCAGCAGTTATTTCCATCGCCACGAGCAGTACTTC
CDR3 protein: CASSYFHRHEQYF

clone size: .
V gene: TRBV6-4
J gene: TRBJ2-3
D gene: TRBD2
CDR3 DNA: TGTGCCAGCAGCCTAGCGGGAGGCAGTACGCAGTATTTT
CDR3 protein: CASSLAGGSTQYF

clone size: .
V gene: TRBV18
J gene: TRBJ2-1
D gene: TRBD1
CDR3 DNA: TGTGCCAGCTCACTTAACCGGGACAGGGGGCTCAATGAGCAGTTCTTC
CDR3 protein: CASSLNRDRGLNEQFF

clone size: few
V gene: TRBV7-9
J gene: TRBJ2-2
D gene: TRBD1
CDR3 DNA: TGTGCCAGCAGCACGACAGGGTCCGGGGAGCTGTTTTTT
CDR3 protein: CASSTTGSGELFF

clone size: .
V gene: TRBV20-1
J gene: TRBJ2-3
D gene: .
CDR3 DNA: TGCAGTGCTAGCTCAGATACGCAGTATTTT
CDR3 protein: CSASSDTQYF

clone size: .
V gene: TRBV18
J gene: TRBJ1-5
D gene: TRBD1
CDR3 DNA: TGTGCCAGCTCACTCACAGGGGGGAGTCAGCCCCAGCATTTT
CDR3 protein: CASSLTGGSQPQHF

clone size: .
V gene: TRBV20-1
J gene: TRBJ2-1
D gene: .
CDR3 DNA: TGCAGTGCTAGGAAATTTAATGAGCAGTTCTTC
CDR3 protein: CSARKFNEQFF

clone size: .
V gene: TRBV5-4
J gene: TRBJ1-3
D gene: .
CDR3 DNA: TGTGCCAGCAGCCCAGGACGGAACTCTGGAAACACCATATATTTT
CDR3 protein: CASSPGRNSGNTIYF

clone size: few
V gene: TRBV18
J gene: TRBJ1-1
D gene: .
CDR3 DNA: TGTGCCAGCTCTCGAAAAGAGAACACTGAAGCTTTCTTT
CDR3 protein: CASSRKENTEAFF

clone size: .
V gene: TRBV5-6
J gene: TRBJ1-5
D gene: TRBD1
CDR3 DNA: TGTGCCAGCAGCGGCGGGACAGCAGGGAATCAGCCCCAGCATTTT
CDR3 protein: CASSGGTAGNQPQHF

clone size: .
V gene: TRBV19
J gene: TRBJ2-1
D gene: TRBD2
CDR3 DNA: TGTGCCAGTCGCTATAGCGGGATAGGAGGATATGAGCAGTTCTTC
CDR3 protein: CASRYSGIGGYEQFF

clone size: .
V gene: TRBV9
J gene: TRBJ1-4
D gene: .
CDR3 DNA: TGTGCCAGCAGCCCCGGACTCGGCGGGGAAAAACTGTTTTTT
CDR3 protein: CASSPGLGGEKLFF

clone size: .
V gene: TRBV7-3
J gene: TRBJ2-1
D gene: .
CDR3 DNA: TGTGCCAGCAGCTTAAGTCAACGGGGGAATGAGCAGTTCTTC
CDR3 protein: CASSLSQRGNEQFF

clone size: .
V gene: TRBV28
J gene: TRBJ2-5
D gene: TRBD2
CDR3 DNA: TGTGCCAGCAGTTCTCCCCTTGTACCTAGCGGGAAGGAGACCCAGTACTTC
CDR3 protein: CASSSPLVPSGKETQYF

clone size: .
V gene: TRBV7-9
J gene: TRBJ2-2
D gene: .
CDR3 DNA: TGTGCCAGCAGCTTAGCCGGGACAACGAACACCGGGGAGCTGTTTTTT
CDR3 protein: CASSLAGTTNTGELFF

clone size: .
V gene: TRBV4-1
J gene: TRBJ2-7
D gene: TRBD1
CDR3 DNA: TGCGCCAGCAGCCTCCGGGACAGGGGGCGCGAGCAGTACTTC
CDR3 protein: CASSLRDRGREQYF

clone size: .
V gene: TRBV18
J gene: TRBJ2-7
D gene: TRBD1
CDR3 DNA: TGTGCCAGCTCACCACCGCTCGGACAGGGTGCCCCAAGGTCCGAGCAGTACTTC
CDR3 protein: CASSPPLGQGAPRSEQYF

clone size: .
V gene: TRBV2
J gene: TRBJ2-1
D gene: TRBD1
CDR3 DNA: TGTGCCAGCAGGGACCGGGACAGGGTGCCTGGCAATGAGCAGTTCTTC
CDR3 protein: CASRDRDRVPGNEQFF

clone size: .
V gene: TRBV5-1
J gene: TRBJ2-7
D gene: .
CDR3 DNA: TGCGCCAGCAGGGCAGGGAACTACGAGCAGTACTTC
CDR3 protein: CASRAGNYEQYF

clone size: .
V gene: TRBV7-6
J gene: TRBJ2-1
D gene: TRBD2
CDR3 DNA: TGTGCCAGCAGCTTGACTAGCGGGAGGGGTGAGCAGTTCTTC
CDR3 protein: CASSLTSGRGEQFF

clone size: once
V gene: TRBV27
J gene: TRBJ2-1
D gene: TRBD2
CDR3 DNA: TGTGCCAGCAGTATAAGACTAGCGGGACTCCACAATGAGCAGTTCTTC
CDR3 protein: CASSIRLAGLHNEQFF

clone size: once
V gene: TRBV5-1
J gene: TRBJ2-1
D gene: TRBD2
CDR3 DNA: TGCGCCAGCAGCTCGCCCCCGAGTAGCGGGTCCTCCTACAATGAGCAGTTCTTC
CDR3 protein: CASSSPPSSGSSYNEQFF

clone size: .
V gene: TRBV28
J gene: TRBJ2-1
D gene: TRBD1
CDR3 DNA: TGTGCCAGCAAACTGACAGGGGCCGGATACAATGAGCAGTTCTTC
CDR3 protein: CASKLTGAGYNEQFF

clone size: .
V gene: TRBV4-1
J gene: TRBJ2-1
D gene: .
CDR3 DNA: TGCGCCAGCAGCCAAGGGGGATTGGGGCGTCAGAATGAGCAGTTCTTC
CDR3 protein: CASSQGGLGRQNEQFF

clone size: .
V gene: TRBV7-2
J gene: TRBJ2-3
D gene: .
CDR3 DNA: TGTGCCAGCAGCTTTTGGACGGGAGATACGCAGTATTTT
CDR3 protein: CASSFWTGDTQYF

clone size: .
V gene: TRBV18
J gene: TRBJ2-1
D gene: TRBD1
CDR3 DNA: TGTGCCAGCTCACCACCCCCGACAGGGGACGATGAGCAGTTCTTC
CDR3 protein: CASSPPPTGDDEQFF

clone size: .
V gene: TRBV5-4
J gene: TRBJ1-5
D gene: TRBD1
CDR3 DNA: TGTGCCAGCAGCTGGACAGGGTCGAATCAGCCCCAGCATTTT
CDR3 protein: CASSWTGSNQPQHF

clone size: .
V gene: TRBV10-3
J gene: TRBJ2-7
D gene: TRBD2
CDR3 DNA: TGTGCCATCAGTGGGGGGACTAGCGGGACCTACGAGCAGTACTTC
CDR3 protein: CAISGGTSGTYEQYF

clone size: .
V gene: TRBV7-9
J gene: TRBJ2-7
D gene: .
CDR3 DNA: TGTGCCAGCGCCAGGACAGGGAGGGACGAGCAGTACTTC
CDR3 protein: CASARTGRDEQYF

clone size: .
V gene: TRBV5-1
J gene: TRBJ2-5
D gene: .
CDR3 DNA: TGCGCCAGCAGCTTGGAACAGGGATGGGGAAAGACCCAGTACTTC
CDR3 protein: CASSLEQGWGKTQYF

clone size: .
V gene: TRBV28
J gene: TRBJ2-7
D gene: .
CDR3 DNA: TGTGCCAGCTCAAGCCGGGCCACTCGCTACGAGCAGTACTTC
CDR3 protein: CASSSRATRYEQYF

clone size: .
V gene: TRBV19
J gene: TRBJ2-7
D gene: TRBD2
CDR3 DNA: TGTGCCAGTAAGGAACAGCGGGAGGGCCGTGAGCAGTACTTC
CDR3 protein: CASKEQREGREQYF

clone size: .
V gene: TRBV7-2
J gene: TRBJ2-1
D gene: TRBD2
CDR3 DNA: TGTGCCAGCAGCTTATTTCACGGACTAGCGTCTCGGGAGCAGTTCTTC
CDR3 protein: CASSLFHGLASREQFF

clone size: .
V gene: TRBV7-2
J gene: TRBJ2-7
D gene: .
CDR3 DNA: TGTGCCAGCAGCCTCAATAGCGGCTACGAGCAGTACTTC
CDR3 protein: CASSLNSGYEQYF

clone size: .
V gene: TRBV27
J gene: TRBJ1-3
D gene: .
CDR3 DNA: TGTGCCAGCAGTCCGGGGCCAGGGGCTGGAAACACCATATATTTT
CDR3 protein: CASSPGPGAGNTIYF